The 9 T cell receptor beta chains presented below share a single source sample, sequenced in a study of T cell responses to AZD1222 COVID-19 vaccine. Only in-frame clones appear in the TCRdb table, and some are missing; sequencing was by immunoSEQ multiplex PCR. The table shows under 200,000 clones, with 94% occurring only once. Sample: peripheral blood, taken on day 0 of AZD1222 vaccination. These TCRs come from an adult in good health.

This sequence joins TRBV6-5 and TRBJ1-1; maybe TRBD1 (6 bases). The CDR3 runs 14 residues. V was clipped by 6 bases and J by 0 bases, with 11 bases between them. Germline CDR1 reads MNHEY; CDR2 reads SVGAGI. CDR3: CASRGGQLNTEAFF. The CDR3, as DNA: TGTGCCAGCAGAGGAGGACAGCTGAACACTGAAGCTTTCTTT.

This clone was seen just once. V gene TRBV3-1 (or the pseudogene TRBV3-2) combines with J gene TRBJ1-5; the match to TRBD1 covers 10 bases. The CDR3 spans 17 residues. Trimming at V came to 1 base and at J to 1 base, leaving 4 bases not matched to a gene. Germline CDR1 and CDR2: LGHDT and YNNKEL (reference sequence). CDR3 nucleotide sequence: TGTGCCAGCAGCCAAGGAGGACAGGGGGTAAGCAATCAGCCCCAGCATTTT. Translating gives CASSQGGQGVSNQPQHF.

The gene calls are TRBV10-2 and TRBJ1-3; D ambiguous. V lost 8 bases, J lost 3 bases, and 11 bases lay in between. The CDR3 is 13 residues long. Germline V lookup: CDR1 WSHSY, CDR2 SAAADI. CDR3 DNA sequence: TGCGCCAGCGGAACCGATTTTGGAAACACCATATATTTT. Translated: CASGTDFGNTIYF.

The chain joins TRBV5-1 to TRBJ1-2; D is unclear. Germline CDR1 and CDR2: SGHRS and YFSETQ. The CDR3 extends over 14 amino acids. Trimming removed 4 bases at V and 2 bases at J, with 12 bases between. CDR3 residues: CASSPDVANYGYTF. CDR3 sequence (DNA): TGCGCCAGCAGCCCCGATGTGGCCAACTATGGCTACACCTTC.

This clone was observed once. An end of the junction differs from the germline gene, which may be a read error. V gene TRBV10-3 combines with J gene TRBJ2-7, with 10 bases matching TRBD1. CDR1 and CDR2 (germline): ENHRY, SYGVKD. The CDR3 consists of 13 residues. The CDR3 region has the DNA TGTGCCATCAGTGAGGGGGTCTTCGGGGACAGGGGATTC. As protein: CAISEGVFGDRGF.

This sequence joins TRBV30 and TRBJ1-1; D gene unclear. Germline lookup yields CDR1 GTSNPN and CDR2 SVGIG (reference sequence). V dropped 0 bases and J dropped 8 bases, with 13 bases sitting between them. This CDR3 is built from 13 residues. The CDR3 coding sequence is TGTGCCTGGAGTGTACGGCTTAGAGGAGAAGCTTTCTTT. This translates into CAWSVRLRGEAFF.

CDR3 nucleotides: TGTGCCAGCACTAAAGGCGGTGGGACAGGGATCCCTGGGGCCAACGTCCTGACTTTC. The encoded protein is CASTKGGGTGIPGANVLTF. J is TRBJ2-6 and V is TRBV7-9; 9 bases align to TRBD1. From germline, CDR1 is SEHNR and CDR2 FQNEAQ (reference sequence). With 7 bases clipped from V and 2 bases from J, the junction kept 15 bases outside the gene matches. This CDR3 contains 19 residues.

To note about this clone: Other DNA sequences in this specimen translate into the identical CDR3. V and J are TRBV7-9 and TRBJ1-1, with D possibly being TRBD1 (5 bases). The CDR3 has 14 residues. Between the trimmed V and J ends, which lost 1 base and 3 bases, there was a span of 9 bases. The germline V gene has CDR1 SEHNR and CDR2 FQNEAQ (reference sequence). CDR3 in amino acids: CASSLGQGDTEAFF. DNA of the CDR3: TGTGCCAGCAGCTTAGGGCAGGGCGACACTGAAGCTTTCTTT.

J is TRBJ1-1 and V is TRBV9; D might be TRBD1 (6 bases). The CDR3 totals 13 residues. Germline CDR1 and CDR2: SGDLS and YYNGEE. Trimming stripped 4 bases from V and 11 bases from J, with 18 bases between. This chain's CDR3 is CASSPRIGQMAFF. The CDR3 nucleotides are TGTGCCAGCAGCCCTCGAATCGGACAGATGGCTTTCTTT. Together with reference TRBV9 and TRBJ1-1, the CDR3 gives the full variable domain: DSGVTQTPKHLITATGQRVTLRCSPRSGDLSVYWYQQSLDQGLQFLIQYYNGEERAKGNILERFSAQQFPDLHSELNLSSLELGDSALYFCASSPRIGQMAFFGQGTRLTVV.